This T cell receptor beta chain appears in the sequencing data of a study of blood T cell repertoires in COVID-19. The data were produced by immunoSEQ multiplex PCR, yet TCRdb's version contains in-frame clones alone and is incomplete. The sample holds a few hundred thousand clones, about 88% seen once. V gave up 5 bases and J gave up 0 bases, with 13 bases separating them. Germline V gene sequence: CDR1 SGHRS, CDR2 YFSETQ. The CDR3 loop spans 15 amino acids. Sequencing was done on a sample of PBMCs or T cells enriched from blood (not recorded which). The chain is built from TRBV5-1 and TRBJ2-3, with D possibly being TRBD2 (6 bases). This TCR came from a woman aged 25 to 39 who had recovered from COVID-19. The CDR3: CASSMEGKSTDTQYF. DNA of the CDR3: TGCGCCAGCAGTATGGAGGGCAAAAGCACAGATACGCAGTATTTT.